The clone carrying this T cell receptor (beta chain) was recorded only once. In the PCR, 60 Vbeta and 13 Jbeta primers were used. Using immunoSEQ multiplex PCR, the repertoire was profiled, and TCRdb retains in-frame clones only, with some absent. The sample includes 140,000 or so clones, approximately 80% of them seen just once. These data belong to a study of cytomegalovirus exposure and HLA in healthy donors. The germline CDR1 and CDR2 sequences are SGHRS and YFSETQ. The V gene end was trimmed by 3 bases and the J gene end by 6 bases; junction bases not matched to a gene: 8. The CDR3 has 14 amino acids.

The sample taken for sequencing was PBMCs. The chain is built from TRBV5-1 and TRBJ2-7, with TRBD1 identical over 8 bases. This receptor was identified in a woman in her thirties or forties in good health and CMV-seropositive. CDR3 DNA: TGCGCCAGCAGCTACGGACAGGGCGGCGGCGAGCAGTACTTC. Protein: CASSYGQGGGEQYF.